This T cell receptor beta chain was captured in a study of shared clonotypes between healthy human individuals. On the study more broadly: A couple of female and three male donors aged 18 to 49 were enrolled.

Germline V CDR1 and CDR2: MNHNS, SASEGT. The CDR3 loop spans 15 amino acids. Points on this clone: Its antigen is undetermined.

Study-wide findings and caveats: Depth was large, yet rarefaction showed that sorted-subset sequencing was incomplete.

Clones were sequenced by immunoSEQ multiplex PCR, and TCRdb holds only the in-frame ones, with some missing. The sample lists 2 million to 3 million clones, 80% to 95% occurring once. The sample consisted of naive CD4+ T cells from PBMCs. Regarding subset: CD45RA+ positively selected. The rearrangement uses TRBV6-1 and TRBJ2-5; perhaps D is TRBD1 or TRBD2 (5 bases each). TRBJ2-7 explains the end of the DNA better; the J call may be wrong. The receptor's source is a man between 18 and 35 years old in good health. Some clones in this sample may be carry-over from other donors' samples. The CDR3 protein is CASSLGRSSSYEQYF. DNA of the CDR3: TGTGCCAGCAGTCTGGGACGGTCGAGCTCCTACGAGCAGTACTTC.